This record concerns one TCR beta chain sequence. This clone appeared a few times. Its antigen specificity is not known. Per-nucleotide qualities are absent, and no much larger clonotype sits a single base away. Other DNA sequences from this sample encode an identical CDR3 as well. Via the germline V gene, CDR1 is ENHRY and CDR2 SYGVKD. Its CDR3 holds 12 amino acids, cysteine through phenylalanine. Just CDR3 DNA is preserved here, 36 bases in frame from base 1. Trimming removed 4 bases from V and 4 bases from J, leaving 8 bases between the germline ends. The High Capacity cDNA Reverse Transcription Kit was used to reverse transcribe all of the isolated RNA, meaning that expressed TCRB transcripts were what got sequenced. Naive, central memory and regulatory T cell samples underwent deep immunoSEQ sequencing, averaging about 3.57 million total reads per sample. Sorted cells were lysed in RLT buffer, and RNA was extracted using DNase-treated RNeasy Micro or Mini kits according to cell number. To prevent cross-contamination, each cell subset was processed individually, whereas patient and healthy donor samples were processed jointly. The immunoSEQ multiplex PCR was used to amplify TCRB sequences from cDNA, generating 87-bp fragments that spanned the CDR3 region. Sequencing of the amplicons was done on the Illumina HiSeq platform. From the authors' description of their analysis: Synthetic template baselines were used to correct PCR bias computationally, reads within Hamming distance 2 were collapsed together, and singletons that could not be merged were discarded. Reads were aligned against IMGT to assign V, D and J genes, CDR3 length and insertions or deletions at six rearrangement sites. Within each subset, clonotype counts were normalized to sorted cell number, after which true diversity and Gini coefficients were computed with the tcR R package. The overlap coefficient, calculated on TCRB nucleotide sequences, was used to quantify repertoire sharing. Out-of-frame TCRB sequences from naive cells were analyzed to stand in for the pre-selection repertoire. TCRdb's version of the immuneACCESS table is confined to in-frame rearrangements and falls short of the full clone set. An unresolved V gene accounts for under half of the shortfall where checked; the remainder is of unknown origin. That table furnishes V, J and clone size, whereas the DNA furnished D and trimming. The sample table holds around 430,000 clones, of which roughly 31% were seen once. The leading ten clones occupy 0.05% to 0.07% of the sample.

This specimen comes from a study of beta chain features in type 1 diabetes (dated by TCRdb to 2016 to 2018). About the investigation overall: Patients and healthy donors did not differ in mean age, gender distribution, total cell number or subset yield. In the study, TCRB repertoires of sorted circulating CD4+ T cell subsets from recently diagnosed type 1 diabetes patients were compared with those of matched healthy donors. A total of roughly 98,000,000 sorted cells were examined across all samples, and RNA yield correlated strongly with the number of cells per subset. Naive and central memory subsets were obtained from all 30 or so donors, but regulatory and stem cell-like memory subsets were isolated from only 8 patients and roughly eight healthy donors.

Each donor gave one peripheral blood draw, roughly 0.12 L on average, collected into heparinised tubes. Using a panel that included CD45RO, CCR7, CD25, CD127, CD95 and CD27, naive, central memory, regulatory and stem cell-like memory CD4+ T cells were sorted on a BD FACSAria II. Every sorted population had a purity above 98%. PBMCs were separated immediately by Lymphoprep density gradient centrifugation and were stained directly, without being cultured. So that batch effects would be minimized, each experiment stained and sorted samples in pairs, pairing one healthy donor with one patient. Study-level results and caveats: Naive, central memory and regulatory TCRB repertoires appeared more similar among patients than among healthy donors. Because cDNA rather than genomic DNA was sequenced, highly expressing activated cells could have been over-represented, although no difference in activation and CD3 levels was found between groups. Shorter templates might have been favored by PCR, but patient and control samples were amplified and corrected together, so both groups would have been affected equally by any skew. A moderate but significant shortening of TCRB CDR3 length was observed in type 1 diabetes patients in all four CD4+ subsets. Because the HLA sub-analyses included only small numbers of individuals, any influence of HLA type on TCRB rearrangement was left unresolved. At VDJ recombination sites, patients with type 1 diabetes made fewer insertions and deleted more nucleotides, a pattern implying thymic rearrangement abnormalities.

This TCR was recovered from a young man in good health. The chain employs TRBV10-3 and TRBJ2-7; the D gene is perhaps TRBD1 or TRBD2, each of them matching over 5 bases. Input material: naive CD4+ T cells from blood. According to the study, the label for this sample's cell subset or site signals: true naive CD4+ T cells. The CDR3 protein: CAISGGGYEQYF. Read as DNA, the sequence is TGTGCCATCAGTGGTGGGGGTTACGAGCAGTACTTC.